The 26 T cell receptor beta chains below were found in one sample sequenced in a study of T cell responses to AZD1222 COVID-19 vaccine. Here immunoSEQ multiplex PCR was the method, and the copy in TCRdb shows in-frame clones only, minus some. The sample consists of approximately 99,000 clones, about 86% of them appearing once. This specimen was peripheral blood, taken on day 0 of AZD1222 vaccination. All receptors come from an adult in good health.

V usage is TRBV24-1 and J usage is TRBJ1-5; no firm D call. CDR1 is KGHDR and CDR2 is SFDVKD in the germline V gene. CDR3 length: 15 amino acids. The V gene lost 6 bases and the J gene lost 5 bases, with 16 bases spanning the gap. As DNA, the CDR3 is TGTGCCACCAGTAGGTCCTGGGCGGTTGATCAGCCCCAGCATTTT. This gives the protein CATSRSWAVDQPQHF.

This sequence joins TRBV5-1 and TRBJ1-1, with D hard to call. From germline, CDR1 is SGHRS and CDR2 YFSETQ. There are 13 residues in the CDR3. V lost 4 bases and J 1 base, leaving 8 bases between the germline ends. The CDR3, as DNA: TGCGCCAGCAGCCCCCAACCGAACACTGAAGCTTTCTTT. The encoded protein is CASSPQPNTEAFF. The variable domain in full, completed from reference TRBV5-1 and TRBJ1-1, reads KAGVTQTPRYLIKTRGQQVTLSCSPISGHRSVSWYQQTPGQGLQFLFEYFSETQRNKGNFPGRFSGRQFSNSRSEMNVSTLELGDSALYLCASSPQPNTEAFFGQGTRLTVV.

As DNA, the CDR3 is TGTGCCTGGAGTGGGGACAGTGGGAACACTGAAGCTTTCTTT. Encoded protein: CAWSGDSGNTEAFF. The genes are TRBV30 and TRBJ1-1; 7 bases align to TRBD1. J was trimmed by 1 base and V by 1 base; bases with no gene match: 3. From germline, CDR1 is GTSNPN and CDR2 SVGIG (reference sequence). The CDR3 has 14 residues.

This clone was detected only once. CDR3 sequence: CAISESGVNSPLHF. The CDR3 DNA follows: TGTGCCATCAGTGAGTCAGGGGTTAATTCACCCCTCCACTTT. The chain joins TRBV10-3 to TRBJ1-6, with a possible D match to TRBD1 (5 bases). Germline CDR1 and CDR2: ENHRY and SYGVKD. Trimming removed 0 bases at V and 6 bases at J, with 6 bases between. The length of the CDR3 is 14 residues.

The CDR3: CASTQGGGLTGELFF. CDR3 coding DNA: TGTGCCAGCACCCAAGGTGGGGGGCTGACCGGGGAGCTGTTTTTT. The chain recombines TRBV28 with TRBJ2-2; TRBD1 or TRBD2 may be the D gene (6 bases each). CDR3 length equals 15 residues. Per germline, CDR1 MDHEN and CDR2 SYDVKM. V gave up 7 bases and J gave up 5 bases, with 17 bases separating them.

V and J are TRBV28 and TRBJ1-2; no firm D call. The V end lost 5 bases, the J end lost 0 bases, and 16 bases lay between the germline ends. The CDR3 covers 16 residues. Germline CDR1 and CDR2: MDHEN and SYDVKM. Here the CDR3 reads CASSPSWAAANYGYTF. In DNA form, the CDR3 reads TGTGCCAGCAGTCCCTCATGGGCAGCTGCTAACTATGGCTACACCTTC.

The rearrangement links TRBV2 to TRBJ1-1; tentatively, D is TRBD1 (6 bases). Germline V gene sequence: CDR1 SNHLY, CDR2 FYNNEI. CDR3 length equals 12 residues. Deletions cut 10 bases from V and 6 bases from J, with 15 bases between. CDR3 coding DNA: TGTGCCACCAGGGGAGGGATCGCTGAAGCTTTCTTT. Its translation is CATRGGIAEAFF.

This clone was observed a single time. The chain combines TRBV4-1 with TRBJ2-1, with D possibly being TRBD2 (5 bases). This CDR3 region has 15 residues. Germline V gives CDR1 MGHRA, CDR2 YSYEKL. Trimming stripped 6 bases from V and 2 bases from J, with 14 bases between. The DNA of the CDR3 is TGCGCCAGCAGGCGGGCTGGGGTGGCCTACAATGAGCAGTTCTTC. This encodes CASRRAGVAYNEQFF.

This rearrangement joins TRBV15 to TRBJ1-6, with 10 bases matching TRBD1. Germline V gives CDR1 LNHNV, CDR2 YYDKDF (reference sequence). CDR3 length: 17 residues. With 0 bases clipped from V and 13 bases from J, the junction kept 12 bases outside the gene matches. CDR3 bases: TGTGCCACCAGCAGAGAGGGACAGGGGTCTAGGGTTTATCCCCTCCACTTT. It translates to CATSREGQGSRVYPLHF.

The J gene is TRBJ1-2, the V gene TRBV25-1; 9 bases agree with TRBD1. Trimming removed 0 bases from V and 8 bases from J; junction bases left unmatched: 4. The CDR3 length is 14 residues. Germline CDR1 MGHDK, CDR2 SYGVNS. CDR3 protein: CASSEYGTGYGYTF. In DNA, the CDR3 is TGTGCCAGCAGTGAATACGGGACAGGGTACGGCTACACCTTC.

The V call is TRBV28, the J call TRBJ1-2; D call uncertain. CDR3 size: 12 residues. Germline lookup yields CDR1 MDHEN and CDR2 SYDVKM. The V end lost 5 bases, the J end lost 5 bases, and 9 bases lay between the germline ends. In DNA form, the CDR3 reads TGTGCCAGCAGTGTACTCGGATATGGCTACACCTTC. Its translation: CASSVLGYGYTF.

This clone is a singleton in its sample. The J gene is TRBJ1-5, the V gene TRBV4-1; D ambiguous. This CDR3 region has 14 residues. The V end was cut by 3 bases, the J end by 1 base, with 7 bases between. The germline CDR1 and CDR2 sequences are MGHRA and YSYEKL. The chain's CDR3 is CASSHDDSNQPQHF. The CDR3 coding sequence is TGCGCCAGCAGCCACGACGACAGCAATCAGCCCCAGCATTTT.

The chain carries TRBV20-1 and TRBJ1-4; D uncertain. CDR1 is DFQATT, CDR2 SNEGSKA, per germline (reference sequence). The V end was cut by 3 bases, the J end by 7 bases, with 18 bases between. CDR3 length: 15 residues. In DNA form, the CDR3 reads TGCAGTGCTAGTTTGCCCCGGGGATTAGGTGAAAAACTGTTTTTT. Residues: CSASLPRGLGEKLFF.

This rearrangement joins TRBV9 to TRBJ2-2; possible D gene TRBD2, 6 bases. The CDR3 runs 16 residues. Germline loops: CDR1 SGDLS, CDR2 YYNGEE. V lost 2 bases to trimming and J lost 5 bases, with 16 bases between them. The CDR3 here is CASSVARGGETGELFF. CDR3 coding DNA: TGTGCCAGCAGCGTGGCCCGGGGCGGGGAGACCGGGGAGCTGTTTTTT.

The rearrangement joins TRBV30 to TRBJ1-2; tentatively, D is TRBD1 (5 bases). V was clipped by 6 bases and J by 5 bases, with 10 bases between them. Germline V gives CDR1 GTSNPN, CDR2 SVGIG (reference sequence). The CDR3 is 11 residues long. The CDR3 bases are TGTGCCTGCCGTGGGGGTTATGGCTACACCTTC. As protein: CACRGGYGYTF.

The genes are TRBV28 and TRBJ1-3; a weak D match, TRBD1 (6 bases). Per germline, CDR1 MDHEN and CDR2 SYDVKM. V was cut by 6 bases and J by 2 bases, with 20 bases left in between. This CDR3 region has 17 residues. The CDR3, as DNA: TGTGCCAGCAGCCCCCCAGACACAGGGACGACTGGAAACACCATATATTTT. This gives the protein CASSPPDTGTTGNTIYF.

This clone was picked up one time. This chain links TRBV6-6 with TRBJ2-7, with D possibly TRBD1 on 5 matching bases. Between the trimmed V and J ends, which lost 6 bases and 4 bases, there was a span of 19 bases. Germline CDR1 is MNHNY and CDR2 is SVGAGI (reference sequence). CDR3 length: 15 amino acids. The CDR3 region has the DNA TGTGCCAGCAGCCAAGGGGCCAATGGGGAATACGAGCAGTACTTC. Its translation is CASSQGANGEYEQYF.

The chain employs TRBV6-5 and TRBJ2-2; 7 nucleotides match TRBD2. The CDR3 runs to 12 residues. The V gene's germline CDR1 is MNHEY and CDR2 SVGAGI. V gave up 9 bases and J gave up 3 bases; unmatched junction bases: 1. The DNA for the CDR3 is TGTGCCAGTAGCGGGCACACCGGGGAGCTGTTTTTT. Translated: CASSGHTGELFF.

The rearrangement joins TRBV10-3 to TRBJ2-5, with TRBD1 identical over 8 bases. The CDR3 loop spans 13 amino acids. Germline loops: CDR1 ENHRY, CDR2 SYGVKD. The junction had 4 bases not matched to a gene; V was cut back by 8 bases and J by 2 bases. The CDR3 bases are TGTGCCATCCGGACAGGGCGACAAGAGACCCAGTACTTC. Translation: CAIRTGRQETQYF.

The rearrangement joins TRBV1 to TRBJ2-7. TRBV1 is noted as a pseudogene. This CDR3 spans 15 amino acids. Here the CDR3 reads CTSSQGGGSSYEQYF. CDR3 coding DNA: TGCACCAGCAGCCAAGGAGGGGGGTCCTCCTACGAGCAGTACTTC.

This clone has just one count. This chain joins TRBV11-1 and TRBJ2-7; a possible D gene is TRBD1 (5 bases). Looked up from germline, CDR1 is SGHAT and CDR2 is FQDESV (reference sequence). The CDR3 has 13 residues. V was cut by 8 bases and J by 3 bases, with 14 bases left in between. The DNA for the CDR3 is TGTGCCAGCTCCCGCCAGGGTATCTACGAGCAGTACTTC. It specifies CASSRQGIYEQYF.

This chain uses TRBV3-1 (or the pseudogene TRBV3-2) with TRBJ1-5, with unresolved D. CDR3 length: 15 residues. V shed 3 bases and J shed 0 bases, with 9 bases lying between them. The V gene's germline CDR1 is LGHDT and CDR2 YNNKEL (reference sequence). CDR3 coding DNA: TGTGCCAGCAGCCAGGGGATAAATAGCAATCAGCCCCAGCATTTT. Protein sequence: CASSQGINSNQPQHF.

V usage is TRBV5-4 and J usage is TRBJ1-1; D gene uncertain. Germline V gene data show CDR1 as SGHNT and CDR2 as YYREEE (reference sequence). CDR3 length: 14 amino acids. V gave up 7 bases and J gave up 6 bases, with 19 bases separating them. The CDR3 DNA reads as TGTGCCAGCTATTTTCAGGCCGGGTCCGCTGAAGCTTTCTTT. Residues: CASYFQAGSAEAFF.

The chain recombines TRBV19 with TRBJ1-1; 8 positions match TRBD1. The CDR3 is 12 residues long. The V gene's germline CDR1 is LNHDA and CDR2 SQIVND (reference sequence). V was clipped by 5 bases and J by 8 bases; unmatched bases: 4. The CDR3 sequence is CASSLRTGEAFF. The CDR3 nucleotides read TGTGCCAGTAGTCTCCGGACAGGGGAAGCTTTCTTT. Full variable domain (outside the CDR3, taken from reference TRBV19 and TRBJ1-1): DGGITQSPKYLFRKEGQNVTLSCEQNLNHDAMYWYRQDPGQGLRLIYYSQIVNDFQKGDIAEGYSVSREKKESFPLTVTSAQKNPTAFYLCASSLRTGEAFFGQGTRLTVV.

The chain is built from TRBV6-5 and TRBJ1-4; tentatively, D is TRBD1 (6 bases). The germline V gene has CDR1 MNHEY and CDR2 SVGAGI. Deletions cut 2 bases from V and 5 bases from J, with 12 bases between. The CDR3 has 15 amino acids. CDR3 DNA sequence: TGTGCCAGCAGTTACACAACAGGGCAAAATGAAAAACTGTTTTTT. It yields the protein CASSYTTGQNEKLFF.

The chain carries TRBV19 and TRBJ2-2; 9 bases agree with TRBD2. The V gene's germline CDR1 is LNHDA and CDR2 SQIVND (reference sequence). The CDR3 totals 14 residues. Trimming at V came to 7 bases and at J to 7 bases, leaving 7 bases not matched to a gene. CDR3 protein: CASIGLAGYGELFF. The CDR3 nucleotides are TGTGCCAGTATCGGGCTAGCGGGGTACGGGGAGCTGTTTTTT.